Listed here are 20 T cell receptor beta chains from one sample, sequenced in a study of OX40 agonist ivuxolimab in advanced cancers. The assay was immunoSEQ multiplex PCR, and TCRdb's table has in-frame clones only and misses some. The sample has over 45,000 clones; roughly 89% are singletons. The material sequenced was CD4+ or CD8+ T cells sorted from blood, taken in a trial of the OX40 agonist ivuxolimab. The source of these receptors is an adult with an advanced solid tumor such as melanoma, head and neck, liver or kidney cancer.

The chain joins TRBV19 to TRBJ2-2; D remains unclear. V gave up 3 bases and J gave up 4 bases, with 6 bases separating them. The CDR3 spans 13 residues. Looked up from germline, CDR1 is LNHDA and CDR2 is SQIVND (reference sequence). The CDR3 loop is CASSIAATGELFF. CDR3 DNA: TGTGCCAGTAGTATTGCGGCCACCGGGGAGCTGTTTTTT.

The chain combines TRBV19 with TRBJ2-1; D is unclear. There are 13 residues in the CDR3. V was clipped by 6 bases and J by 4 bases, with 10 bases between them. Germline V lookup: CDR1 LNHDA, CDR2 SQIVND (reference sequence). The CDR3 reads CASRMGPYNEQFF. As DNA, the CDR3 is TGTGCCAGTAGGATGGGCCCTTACAATGAGCAGTTCTTC.

The CDR3 reads CASSLANTGGNSPLHF. The CDR3 nucleotides are TGTGCCAGCAGTTTAGCCAACACAGGGGGTAATTCACCCCTCCACTTT. The V call is TRBV27, the J call TRBJ1-6; 8 bases line up with TRBD1. The CDR3 runs to 16 residues. The V gene's germline CDR1 is MNHEY and CDR2 SMNVEV (reference sequence). Losses at the gene ends were 2 bases for V and 6 bases for J; bases not matched to a gene: 6.

The chain joins TRBV10-3 to TRBJ2-5; no definite D call. This CDR3 has 12 amino acids. The germline CDR1 and CDR2 sequences are ENHRY and SYGVKD. Trimming took off 2 bases at V and 3 bases at J, with 4 bases between the two ends. The CDR3 nucleotides are TGTGCCATCAGTGAGGTCGAAGAGACCCAGTACTTC. This translates into CAISEVEETQYF.

This chain uses TRBV29-1 with TRBJ2-5; D remains ambiguous. V was cut by 0 bases and J by 5 bases, with 7 bases left in between. This CDR3 is built from 12 residues. Per germline, CDR1 SQVTM and CDR2 ANQGSEA. The CDR3 loop reads CSVEDQEETQYF. The DNA for the CDR3 is TGCAGCGTTGAAGATCAGGAGGAGACCCAGTACTTC. The full variable domain, its missing parts supplied by reference TRBV29-1 and TRBJ2-5, is SAVISQKPSRDICQRGTSLTIQCQVDSQVTMMFWYRQQPGQSLTLIATANQGSEATYESGFVIDKFPISRPNLTFSTLTVSNMSPEDSSIYLCSVEDQEETQYFGPGTRLLVL.

This clone occurred a few times. The rearrangement links TRBV4-1 to TRBJ1-5; 9 positions agree with TRBD1. The germline V gene encodes CDR1 MGHRA and CDR2 YSYEKL. The junction had 6 bases not matched to a gene; V was cut back by 4 bases and J by 5 bases. This CDR3 spans 15 amino acids. The CDR3 reads CASSPGQGTYQPQHF. CDR3 coding DNA: TGCGCCAGCAGCCCGGGACAGGGAACTTATCAGCCCCAGCATTTT.

V usage is TRBV19 and J usage is TRBJ2-1, with TRBD1 identical over 10 bases. The V gene's germline CDR1 is LNHDA and CDR2 SQIVND (reference sequence). Trimming cost V 5 bases and J 7 bases; bases outside gene matches: 8. The CDR3 is made up of 15 amino acids. The CDR3 spells CASSATGTGANEQFF. CDR3 bases: TGTGCCAGTAGTGCCACCGGGACAGGGGCAAATGAGCAGTTCTTC.

This clone was counted only a few times. The chain couples TRBV6-5 to TRBJ1-5, with D possibly being TRBD1 (6 bases). Trimming shortened V by 2 bases and J by 6 bases, and 11 bases separated the two germline ends. This CDR3 contains 14 residues. Germline lookup yields CDR1 MNHEY and CDR2 SVGAGI. CDR3 in DNA: TGTGCCAGCAGTTACACAGGGATCCGTCAGCCCCAGCATTTT. Translating gives CASSYTGIRQPQHF.

The chain employs TRBV7-9 and TRBJ1-1, with D possibly matching TRBD1 (5 bases). The CDR3 runs 12 residues. Germline values: CDR1 SEHNR, CDR2 FQNEAQ (reference sequence). Trimming removed 7 bases from V and 6 bases from J, with 12 bases in between. For the CDR3, the DNA is TGTGCCAGCACGGGACCCTCGGCTGAAGCTTTCTTT. Encoded protein: CASTGPSAEAFF.

V and J are TRBV19 and TRBJ2-7, with a weak D call TRBD1 (5 bases). The CDR3 covers 14 residues. Germline assignment: CDR1 LNHDA and CDR2 SQIVND (reference sequence). V was shortened by 3 bases and J by 2 bases, with 11 bases between the two germline ends. CDR3 residues: CASSIGTGTYEQYF. The CDR3 nucleotides read TGTGCCAGTAGTATCGGAACAGGAACCTACGAGCAGTACTTC. Variable domain in full (rest from reference TRBV19 and TRBJ2-7): DGGITQSPKYLFRKEGQNVTLSCEQNLNHDAMYWYRQDPGQGLRLIYYSQIVNDFQKGDIAEGYSVSREKKESFPLTVTSAQKNPTAFYLCASSIGTGTYEQYFGPGTRLTVT.

The count of this clone is one. The chain carries TRBV7-9 and TRBJ2-3; 8 nucleotides line up with TRBD2. V trimming: 8 bases; J trimming: 0 bases; junction bases outside the gene matches: 10. Germline-derived CDR1 and CDR2 are SEHNR and FQNEAQ (reference sequence). The CDR3 is 16 residues long. The CDR3 is CASRTSTDLSTDTQYF. In DNA, the CDR3 is TGTGCCAGCCGGACTAGCACCGACCTAAGCACAGATACGCAGTATTTT.

V gene TRBV19 combines with J gene TRBJ2-1, with 10 positions matching TRBD1. With V trimmed by 5 bases and J by 3 bases, 10 bases remained unmatched. Germline CDR1 and CDR2: LNHDA and SQIVND (reference sequence). CDR3 length equals 17 residues. The CDR3 coding sequence is TGTGCCAGTAGTCCCCATAGGAGGGACAGGGGCTACAATGAGCAGTTCTTC. This gives the protein CASSPHRRDRGYNEQFF.

The V gene is TRBV28, the J gene TRBJ1-5; D perhaps matches TRBD1 (5 bases). The CDR3 runs 13 residues. Germline CDR1 reads MDHEN; CDR2 reads SYDVKM. CDR3 coding DNA: TGTGCAGCCCTTGGTCGGGGGATGCGGCCCCAGCATTTT. Translated: CAALGRGMRPQHF. Full variable domain (remainder filled in from reference TRBV28 and TRBJ1-5): DVKVTQSSRYLVKRTGEKVFLECVQDMDHENMFWYRQDPGLGLRLIYFSYDVKMKEKGDIPEGYSVSREKKERFSLILESASTNQTSMYLCAALGRGMRPQHFGDGTRLSIL.

The chain links TRBV29-1 to TRBJ2-1; 7 bases line up with TRBD2. This CDR3 has 14 residues. Losses at the gene ends were 5 bases for V and 2 bases for J; bases not matched to a gene: 6. Per germline, CDR1 SQVTM and CDR2 ANQGSEA. CDR3: CSVMLAVAYNEQFF. Written as DNA, the CDR3 is TGCAGCGTTATGCTAGCGGTGGCCTACAATGAGCAGTTCTTC.

V gene TRBV7-2 combines with J gene TRBJ1-2, with D tentatively TRBD1 (5 bases). With 1 base removed from V and 3 bases from J, the gap between germline ends came to 9 bases. Germline assignment: CDR1 SGHTA and CDR2 FQGNSA. The CDR3 contains 14 residues. The CDR3 region has the DNA TGTGCCAGCAGCTTAGACCCGGGGGACTATGGCTACACCTTC. Translating it yields CASSLDPGDYGYTF.

The V call is TRBV27, the J call TRBJ2-7, with 7 bases fitting TRBD1. CDR3 size: 18 residues. Unmatched junction bases numbered 20, after V lost 3 bases and J lost 6 bases. Looked up from germline, CDR1 is MNHEY and CDR2 is SMNVEV (reference sequence). As DNA, the CDR3 is TGTGCCAGCAGTTTGTCATCGGATCGACCCGGGACAGTTTTCGAGCAGTACTTC. Translation: CASSLSSDRPGTVFEQYF.

The rearrangement joins TRBV10-3 to TRBJ1-2, with 12 bases fitting TRBD1. The V segment lost 11 bases and the J segment 6 bases; nucleotides outside the gene matches: 7. In germline, CDR1 is ENHRY, CDR2 SYGVKD. The CDR3 has 13 amino acids. The CDR3 loop is CASGTGGLDGYTF. CDR3 nucleotides: TGTGCCTCCGGGACAGGGGGCTTGGATGGCTACACCTTC.

The chain combines TRBV19 with TRBJ1-1; no clear D gene. The germline V gene encodes CDR1 LNHDA and CDR2 SQIVND (reference sequence). This CDR3 spans 14 amino acids. Between the trimmed V and J ends, which lost 3 bases and 5 bases, there was a span of 13 bases. The CDR3 sequence: CASSMGKGETEAFF. The CDR3 DNA is TGTGCCAGTAGTATGGGAAAGGGCGAGACTGAAGCTTTCTTT.

Turning to this clone: This CDR3 is missing its conserved last phenylalanine or tryptophan, likely due to a read error. The DNA is omitted, as the CDR3 cannot be located on it reliably, and the CDR3 follows TCRdb's listing. Here the CDR3 reads CTSSQVRGETE. The rearrangement joins TRBV1 to TRBJ2-6; the D call TRBD1 from the table was never checked on the DNA. TRBV1 is shown as a pseudogene. A total of 11 residues make up the CDR3, ends included.

The chain joins TRBV11-2 to TRBJ2-1, with 7 bases lining up with TRBD2. The V and J ends lost 0 bases and 7 bases, in that order; junction bases with no gene match: 9. Germline CDR1 SGHAT, CDR2 FQNNGV. CDR3 length equals 16 residues. The CDR3 DNA follows: TGTGCCAGCAGCTTAGAGGTTGGTACTAGCGTAAATGAGCAGTTCTTC. It encodes CASSLEVGTSVNEQFF.